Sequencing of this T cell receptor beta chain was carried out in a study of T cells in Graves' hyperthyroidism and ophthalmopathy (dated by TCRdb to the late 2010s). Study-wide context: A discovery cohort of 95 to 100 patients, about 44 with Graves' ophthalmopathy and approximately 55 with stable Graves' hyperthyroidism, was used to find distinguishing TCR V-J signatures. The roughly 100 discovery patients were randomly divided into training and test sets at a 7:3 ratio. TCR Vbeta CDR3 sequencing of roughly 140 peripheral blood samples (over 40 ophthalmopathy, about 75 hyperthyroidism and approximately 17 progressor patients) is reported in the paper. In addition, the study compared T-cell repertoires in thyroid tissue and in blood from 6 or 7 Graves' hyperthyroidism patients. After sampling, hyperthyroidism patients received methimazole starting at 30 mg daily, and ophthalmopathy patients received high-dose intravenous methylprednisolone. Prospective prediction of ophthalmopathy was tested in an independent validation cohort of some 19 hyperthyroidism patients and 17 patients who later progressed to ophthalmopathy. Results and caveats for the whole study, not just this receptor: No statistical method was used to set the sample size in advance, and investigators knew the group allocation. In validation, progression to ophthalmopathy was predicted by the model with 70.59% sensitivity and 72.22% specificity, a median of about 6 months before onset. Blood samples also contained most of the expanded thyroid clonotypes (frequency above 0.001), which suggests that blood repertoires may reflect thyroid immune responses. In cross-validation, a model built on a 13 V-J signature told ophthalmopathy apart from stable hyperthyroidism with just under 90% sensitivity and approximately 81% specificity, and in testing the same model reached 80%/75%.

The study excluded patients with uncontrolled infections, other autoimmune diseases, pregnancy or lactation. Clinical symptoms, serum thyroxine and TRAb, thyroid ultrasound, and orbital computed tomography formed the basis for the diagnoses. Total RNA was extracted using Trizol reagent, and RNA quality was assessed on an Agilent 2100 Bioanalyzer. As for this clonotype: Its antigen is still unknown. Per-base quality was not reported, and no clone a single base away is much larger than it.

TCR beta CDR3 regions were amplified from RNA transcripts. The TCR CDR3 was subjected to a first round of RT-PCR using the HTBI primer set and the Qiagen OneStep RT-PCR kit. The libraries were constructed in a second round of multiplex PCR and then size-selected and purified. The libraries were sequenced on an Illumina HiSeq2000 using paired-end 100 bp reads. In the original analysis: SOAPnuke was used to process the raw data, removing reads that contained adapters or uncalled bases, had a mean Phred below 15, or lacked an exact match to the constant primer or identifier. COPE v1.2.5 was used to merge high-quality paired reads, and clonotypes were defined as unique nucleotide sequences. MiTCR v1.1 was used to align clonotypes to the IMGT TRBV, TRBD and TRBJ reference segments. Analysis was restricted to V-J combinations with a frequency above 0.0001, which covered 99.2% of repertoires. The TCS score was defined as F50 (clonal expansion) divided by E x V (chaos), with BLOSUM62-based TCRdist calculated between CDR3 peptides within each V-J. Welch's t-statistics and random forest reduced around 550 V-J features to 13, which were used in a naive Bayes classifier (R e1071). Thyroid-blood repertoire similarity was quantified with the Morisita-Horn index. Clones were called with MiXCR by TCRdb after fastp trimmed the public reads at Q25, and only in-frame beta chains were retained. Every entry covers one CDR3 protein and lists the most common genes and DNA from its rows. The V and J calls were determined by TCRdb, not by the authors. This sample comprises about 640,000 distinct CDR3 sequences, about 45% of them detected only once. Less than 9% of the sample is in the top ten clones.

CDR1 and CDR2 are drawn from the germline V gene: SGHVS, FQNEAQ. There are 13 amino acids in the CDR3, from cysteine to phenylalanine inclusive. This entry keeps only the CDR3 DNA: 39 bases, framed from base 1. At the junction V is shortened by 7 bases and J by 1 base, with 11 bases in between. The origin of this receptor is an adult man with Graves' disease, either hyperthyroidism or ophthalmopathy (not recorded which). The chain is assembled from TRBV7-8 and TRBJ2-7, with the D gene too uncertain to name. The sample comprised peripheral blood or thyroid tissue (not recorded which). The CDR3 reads CASMWQTSYEQYF. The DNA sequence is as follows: TGTGCCAGCATGTGGCAGACTTCCTACGAGCAGTACTTC.